This T cell receptor (beta chain) was profiled in a study of T cell changes during pregnancy in multiple sclerosis. Sequencing used immunoSEQ multiplex PCR; TCRdb keeps in-frame clones, though not all of them. The data contain around 60,000 clones, approximately 90% of them singletons. Germline CDR1 SGHNT, CDR2 YYREEE (reference sequence). The CDR3 spans 15 residues. Deletions cut 4 bases from V and 5 bases from J, with 18 bases between. This chain links TRBV5-4 with TRBJ1-2; the D gene is possibly TRBD1 (5 bases). The starting material was peripheral blood, obtained in the first trimester of pregnancy. This clonotype originated in a female donor with multiple sclerosis, enrolled in a pregnancy study. The DNA of the CDR3 is TGTGCCAGCAGCGGGGGGGGAGGGGATTGGTATGGCTACACCTTC. Residues: CASSGGGGDWYGYTF.